Presented here are 15 T cell receptor beta chains from one specimen sequenced in a study of CD8 T cells in ankylosing spondylitis. Each CDR3 protein gets one entry after TCRdb re-called the 5' RACE reads with MiXCR. In the table there are 210,000 or so distinct CDR3 sequences, roughly 24% of which are singletons. Sequenced: blood, either unsorted or a sorted T cell fraction (not recorded which). The origin of the receptors is a male donor with ankylosing spondylitis or in good health (not recorded which).

V usage is TRBV29-1 and J usage is TRBJ2-5; 11 bases align to TRBD2. The CDR3 has 14 residues. Germline assignment: CDR1 SQVTM and CDR2 ANQGSEA. V shed 6 bases and J 5 bases; nucleotides not matched to a gene: 8. This CDR3 reads CSVATSGSGETQYF. DNA for the CDR3: TGCAGCGTAGCCACTAGCGGGAGTGGGGAGACCCAGTACTTC.

This clonotype was seen at least ten times. The chain is built from TRBV15 and TRBJ2-1; 12 bases are shared with TRBD2. The CDR3 extends over 16 amino acids. Germline assignment: CDR1 LNHNV and CDR2 YYDKDF (reference sequence). After removal of 2 bases from V and 7 bases from J, the junction contained 6 bases not matched to a gene. CDR3 sequence: CATSRLAGGFLNEQFF. For the CDR3, the DNA is TGTGCCACCAGCAGACTAGCGGGGGGGTTTTTAAATGAGCAGTTCTTC.

This clonotype was seen at least ten times. The chain is built from TRBV5-1 and TRBJ2-1; D may be TRBD2 (5 bases). The CDR3 contains 12 residues. Germline values: CDR1 SGHRS, CDR2 YFSETQ. The V end lost 0 bases, the J end lost 8 bases, and 6 bases lay between the germline ends. CDR3 bases: TGCGCCAGCAGCTTGGGGGAGTATGAGCAGTTCTTC. Amino acids: CASSLGEYEQFF.

There are many counts of this clonotype. The J gene is TRBJ2-7, the V gene TRBV9, with 9 bases lining up with TRBD1. Germline CDR1 and CDR2: SGDLS and YYNGEE. The CDR3 covers 15 residues. The V and J ends lost 0 bases and 5 bases, in that order; junction bases with no gene match: 6. CDR3 DNA sequence: TGTGCCAGCAGCGTAGGAGGACAGGGGTTGGACGAGCAGTACTTC. It encodes CASSVGGQGLDEQYF.

This clonotype was detected once. CDR3 bases: TGCAGTGCAGCCGGGACAGGGAACTATGGCTACACCTTC. It is translated as CSAAGTGNYGYTF. The chain is built from TRBV20-1 and TRBJ1-2, with 9 bases identical to TRBD1. Germline V gives CDR1 DFQATT, CDR2 SNEGSKA (reference sequence). The CDR3 spans 13 residues. V shed 6 bases and J 2 bases; nucleotides not matched to a gene: 4.

The genes are TRBV6-1 and TRBJ2-1; D assignment may be TRBD1 or TRBD2 (5 bases each). Deletions cut 6 bases from V and 6 bases from J, with 12 bases between. This CDR3 region has 13 residues. Germline assignment: CDR1 MNHNS and CDR2 SASEGT. CDR3 protein: CASRDKGRNEQFF. CDR3 coding DNA: TGTGCCAGCAGAGACAAGGGACGCAATGAGCAGTTCTTC.

The V gene is TRBV6-5, the J gene TRBJ1-5; no reliable D call. The CDR3 length is 15 residues. The germline V and J ends were trimmed by 0 bases and 5 bases, with 11 bases remaining between them. The germline V gene encodes CDR1 MNHEY and CDR2 SVGAGI. In DNA form, the CDR3 reads TGTGCCAGCAGTTACTCGTCGAGAGGAGATCAGCCCCAGCATTTT. Encoded protein: CASSYSSRGDQPQHF.

This chain links TRBV27 with TRBJ2-6, with 7 positions matching TRBD1. In germline, CDR1 is MNHEY, CDR2 SMNVEV (reference sequence). The CDR3 has 15 residues. Losses at the gene ends were 7 bases for V and 2 bases for J; bases not matched to a gene: 5. For the CDR3, the DNA is TGTGCCAGCACCCGACAGGGAACTGGGGCCAACGTCCTGACTTTC. It translates to CASTRQGTGANVLTF.

The J gene is TRBJ1-5, the V gene TRBV6-2 or TRBV6-3; tentatively, D is TRBD1 (6 bases). The V gene's germline CDR1 is MNHEY and CDR2 SVGEGT. Trimming cost V 0 bases and J 5 bases, with 8 bases left between them. This CDR3 region has 14 residues. CDR3 region: CASSYSGGHQPQHF. Here the CDR3 DNA reads TGTGCCAGCAGTTACTCTGGGGGGCATCAGCCCCAGCATTTT.

This sequence joins TRBV20-1 and TRBJ2-3; D is possibly TRBD2 (6 bases). The CDR3 is 13 amino acids. The V gene's germline CDR1 is DFQATT and CDR2 SNEGSKA (reference sequence). Trimming removed 6 bases at V and 7 bases at J, with 17 bases between. CDR3 coding DNA: TGCAGTGCCCAGCCAGGCGGGACCTATACGCAGTATTTT. This codes for CSAQPGGTYTQYF.

This clonotype was detected many times. This sequence joins TRBV12-3 or TRBV12-4 and TRBJ1-6; 9 nucleotides match TRBD1. The CDR3 loop spans 14 amino acids. Trimming at V came to 6 bases and at J to 10 bases, leaving 7 bases not matched to a gene. Written as DNA, the CDR3 is TGTGCCAGCAGACGGGGACAGGGAGAATCACCCCTCCACTTT. This translates into CASRRGQGESPLHF.

Ten or more counts support this clonotype. The V gene is TRBV7-3, the J gene TRBJ2-2; D unresolved. Germline-derived CDR1 and CDR2 are SGHTA and FQGTGA. V was trimmed by 2 bases and J by 4 bases, leaving 11 bases between them. The CDR3 has 15 amino acids. The CDR3 coding sequence is TGTGCCAGCAGCTTAGATCGACTGGGCACCGGGGAGCTGTTTTTT. Its protein is CASSLDRLGTGELFF.

This chain joins TRBV29-1 and TRBJ1-2; D call uncertain. Per the germline V gene, CDR1 is SQVTM and CDR2 is ANQGSEA. Trimming took 4 bases from V and 9 from J, leaving 12 bases between them. The CDR3 consists of 11 residues. The CDR3 here is CSVGPPASYTF. CDR3 nucleotide sequence: TGCAGCGTTGGCCCCCCTGCGAGCTACACCTTC.

This clonotype has ten or more counts. V is TRBV5-6 and J is TRBJ2-7, with 9 bases fitting TRBD2. V lost 3 bases and J lost 4; bases outside the gene matches: 8. The CDR3 has 15 amino acids. CDR1 is SGHDT and CDR2 is YYEEEE in the germline V gene. The CDR3 sequence is CASSSLAGVGYEQYF. For the CDR3, the DNA is TGTGCCAGCAGCTCCTTAGCGGGAGTGGGTTACGAGCAGTACTTC. Full variable domain (outside the CDR3, taken from reference TRBV5-6 and TRBJ2-7): DAGVTQSPTHLIKTRGQQVTLRCSPKSGHDTVSWYQQALGQGPQFIFQYYEEEERQRGNFPDRFSGHQFPNYSSELNVNALLLGDSALYLCASSSLAGVGYEQYFGPGTRLTVT.

This clonotype was counted at least ten times. This chain uses TRBV20-1 with TRBJ2-7; D is unclear. The CDR3 covers 12 residues. Germline CDR1 is DFQATT and CDR2 is SNEGSKA (reference sequence). Trimming pared 3 bases from V and 2 bases from J, leaving 8 bases between. As DNA, the CDR3 is TGCAGTGCTAGCGAGGCCCCCTACGAGCAGTACTTC. Its translation: CSASEAPYEQYF.